Listed here are 20 T cell receptor beta chains from one sample, sequenced in a study of OX40 agonist ivuxolimab in advanced cancers. This table comes from immunoSEQ multiplex PCR, and its TCRdb copy is limited to in-frame clones, with some not included. The sample comprises 55,000 to 70,000 clones, over 85% of which are singletons, and around 1.1% rests with the top ten. Sequencing used CD4+ or CD8+ T cells sorted from blood, obtained in a trial of the OX40 agonist ivuxolimab. Source of these receptors: an adult with an advanced solid tumor such as melanoma, head and neck, liver or kidney cancer.

This rearrangement joins TRBV6-6 to TRBJ1-5; D is unclear. CDR1 is MNHNY, CDR2 SVGAGI, per germline (reference sequence). Trimming cost V 5 bases and J 9 bases, with 11 bases left between them. This CDR3 is built from 12 residues. CDR3: CASSTGSTPQHF. The CDR3, as DNA: TGTGCCAGCAGTACCGGGAGTACGCCCCAGCATTTT.

The chain uses TRBV2 and TRBJ1-1, with a tentative D call TRBD1 (6 bases). V was pared by 5 bases and J by 1 base, with 20 bases between. Germline CDR1 SNHLY, CDR2 FYNNEI. The CDR3 has 17 residues. CDR3 DNA sequence: TGTGCCAGCAGTTCTTTACCCCCCGGCAGGGGGAACACTGAAGCTTTCTTT. Translating it yields CASSSLPPGRGNTEAFF.

This chain joins TRBV5-4 and TRBJ1-2; the D is unclear. CDR3 length equals 14 residues. Per the germline V gene, CDR1 is SGHNT and CDR2 is YYREEE (reference sequence). The V end was cut by 0 bases, the J end by 4 bases, with 10 bases between. CDR3 coding DNA: TGTGCCAGCAGCTTGGACCGACCAAGCTATGGCTACACCTTC. It codes for CASSLDRPSYGYTF.

This clone was recorded once. The rearrangement uses TRBV11-2 and TRBJ2-1; a weak D match, TRBD1 (5 bases). This CDR3 spans 14 amino acids. Trimming took off 3 bases at V and 3 bases at J, with 9 bases between the two ends. CDR1 and CDR2 (germline): SGHAT, FQNNGV. DNA of the CDR3: TGTGCCAGCAGCTTCAGGGAAGACTACAATGAGCAGTTCTTC. This translates into CASSFREDYNEQFF.

The chain has TRBV7-2 and TRBJ1-6; TRBD1 is a possible D gene (6 bases). The V and J ends lost 4 bases and 8 bases respectively, with 15 bases between them. This CDR3 has 15 residues. Germline assignment: CDR1 SGHTA and CDR2 FQGNSA. The CDR3 spells CASSSGAGEYSPLHF. CDR3 coding DNA: TGTGCCAGCAGCTCCGGCGCAGGGGAGTATTCACCCCTCCACTTT.

The chain carries TRBV30 and TRBJ2-7; D gene ambiguous. The germline V gene has CDR1 GTSNPN and CDR2 SVGIG (reference sequence). The CDR3 is made up of 15 amino acids. Trimming shortened V by 0 bases and J by 3 bases, and 15 bases separated the two germline ends. The CDR3 region is CAWSVRLWTSYEQYF. The DNA for the CDR3 is TGTGCCTGGAGTGTAAGGCTTTGGACGAGCTACGAGCAGTACTTC. The entire variable domain, with the rest obtained from reference TRBV30 and TRBJ2-7, is as follows: SQTIHQWPATLVQPVGSPLSLECTVEGTSNPNLYWYRQAAGRGLQLLFYSVGIGQISSEVPQNLSASRPQDRQFILSSKKLLLSDSGFYLCAWSVRLWTSYEQYFGPGTRLTVT.

This rearrangement joins TRBV5-4 to TRBJ1-2; no clear D. Germline values: CDR1 SGHNT, CDR2 YYREEE (reference sequence). Between the trimmed V and J ends, which lost 0 bases and 4 bases, there was a span of 7 bases. The CDR3 has 13 amino acids. The CDR3 region is CASSLGEFYGYTF. As DNA, the CDR3 is TGTGCCAGCAGCTTGGGGGAATTCTATGGCTACACCTTC. The variable domain in full, completed from reference TRBV5-4 and TRBJ1-2, reads ETGVTQSPTHLIKTRGQQVTLRCSSQSGHNTVSWYQQALGQGPQFIFQYYREEENGRGNFPPRFSGLQFPNYSSELNVNALELDDSALYLCASSLGEFYGYTFGSGTRLTVV.

V and J are TRBV7-9 and TRBJ2-7, with D possibly being TRBD1 (5 bases). Germline CDR1 is SEHNR and CDR2 is FQNEAQ (reference sequence). V shed 1 base and J shed 5 bases, with 12 bases lying between them. The CDR3 totals 14 residues. CDR3 in amino acids: CASSLVSGLDEQYF. For the CDR3, the DNA is TGTGCCAGCAGCTTAGTGTCAGGGTTGGACGAGCAGTACTTC.

The chain joins TRBV2 to TRBJ1-2; D is uncertain. Trimming shortened V by 7 bases and J by 4 bases, and 13 bases separated the two germline ends. Germline V gene data show CDR1 as SNHLY and CDR2 as FYNNEI. This CDR3 is built from 13 residues. In DNA form, the CDR3 reads TGTGCCAGCACAACCGACGGCCCCTATGGCTACACCTTC. This gives the protein CASTTDGPYGYTF. The full variable domain, with the rest looked up from reference TRBV2 and TRBJ1-2, is EPEVTQTPSHQVTQMGQEVILRCVPISNHLYFYWYRQILGQKVEFLVSFYNNEISEKSEIFDDQFSVERPDGSNFTLKIRSTKLEDSAMYFCASTTDGPYGYTFGSGTRLTVV.

This rearrangement joins TRBV7-9 to TRBJ1-2; D unresolved. Germline V gene sequence: CDR1 SEHNR, CDR2 FQNEAQ (reference sequence). The V end was cut by 1 base, the J end by 4 bases, with 7 bases between. This CDR3 is built from 13 residues. The CDR3 is CASSLEYTYGYTF. The CDR3 nucleotides are TGTGCCAGCAGCTTAGAATACACCTATGGCTACACCTTC.

The chain carries TRBV30 and TRBJ2-3, with 10 positions matching TRBD2. The V and J ends lost 0 bases and 3 bases, in that order; junction bases with no gene match: 6. Germline assignment: CDR1 GTSNPN and CDR2 SVGIG (reference sequence). This CDR3 spans 16 amino acids. CDR3 DNA: TGTGCCTGGAGTGTATTCCCAGCGGGGGGGACAGATACGCAGTATTTT. Translation: CAWSVFPAGGTDTQYF. The whole variable domain, remainder taken from reference TRBV30 and TRBJ2-3, is SQTIHQWPATLVQPVGSPLSLECTVEGTSNPNLYWYRQAAGRGLQLLFYSVGIGQISSEVPQNLSASRPQDRQFILSSKKLLLSDSGFYLCAWSVFPAGGTDTQYFGPGTRLTVL.

V usage is TRBV5-6 and J usage is TRBJ1-1; D is undetermined. Germline V gene lookup returns CDR1 SGHDT and CDR2 YYEEEE. Trimming left V 2 bases short and J 1 base short, with 12 bases between. This CDR3 comprises 15 residues. The CDR3 bases are TGTGCCAGCAGCTTCCGTCGGACGAAGAACACTGAAGCTTTCTTT. As protein: CASSFRRTKNTEAFF.

The J gene is TRBJ2-1, the V gene TRBV5-4; no clear D. V lost 4 bases and J 6 bases, leaving 20 bases between the germline ends. CDR3 length: 16 amino acids. Germline CDR1 reads SGHNT; CDR2 reads YYREEE (reference sequence). The DNA for the CDR3 is TGTGCCAGCAGCCCAAATCTTGTTTCGGTTGGCAATGAGCAGTTCTTC. This codes for CASSPNLVSVGNEQFF.

The genes are TRBV10-3 and TRBJ1-1; TRBD1 is a possible D gene (5 bases). Germline assignment: CDR1 ENHRY and CDR2 SYGVKD. This CDR3 has 17 amino acids. V lost 6 bases and J 0 bases, leaving 20 bases between the germline ends. In nucleotides, the CDR3 is TGTGCCATCAGGACCCACCGGGACGGGATCATGAACACTGAAGCTTTCTTT. Translation gives CAIRTHRDGIMNTEAFF.

The chain uses TRBV7-9 and TRBJ2-1, with a tentative D call TRBD2 (5 bases). The germline V gene has CDR1 SEHNR and CDR2 FQNEAQ (reference sequence). V was shortened by 4 bases and J by 8 bases, with 18 bases between the two germline ends. The CDR3 is made up of 15 amino acids. CDR3 nucleotides: TGTGCCAGCAGCTGGTCATTAGCGAAAGGTGATGAGCAGTTCTTC. Protein product: CASSWSLAKGDEQFF.

V and J are TRBV14 and TRBJ1-6; D gene uncertain. Trimming left V 1 base short and J 3 bases short, with 13 bases between. Per the germline V gene, CDR1 is SGHDN and CDR2 is FVKESK. CDR3 length equals 17 residues. CDR3 amino acids: CASSQVSRSNYNSPLHF. Written as DNA, the CDR3 is TGTGCCAGCAGCCAAGTTAGCAGGTCCAACTATAATTCACCCCTCCACTTT.

V usage is TRBV2 and J usage is TRBJ2-1, with D possibly being TRBD1 or TRBD2 (5 bases each). The V gene's germline CDR1 is SNHLY and CDR2 FYNNEI. Trimming removed 2 bases from V and 15 bases from J, with 17 bases in between. The length of the CDR3 is 13 residues. CDR3 sequence reads: CASSERETAPRFF. The CDR3 DNA reads TGTGCCAGCAGTGAAAGGGAGACAGCCCCACGGTTCTTC.

This clone has a handful of counts. This chain joins TRBV10-2 and TRBJ1-2; no definite D call. The germline CDR1 and CDR2 sequences are WSHSY and SAAADI. This CDR3 contains 14 residues. V was cut by 5 bases and J by 0 bases, with 10 bases left in between. The CDR3 is CASSPGYANYGYTF. DNA of the CDR3: TGCGCCAGCAGTCCAGGCTATGCTAACTATGGCTACACCTTC.

The chain combines TRBV6-1 with TRBJ1-6; D is unclear. Between the trimmed V and J ends, which lost 8 bases and 4 bases, there was a span of 12 bases. This CDR3 has 14 amino acids. The germline gives CDR1 MNHNS, CDR2 SASEGT. Here the CDR3 reads CASVSRVYNSPLHF. The CDR3 nucleotides are TGTGCCAGCGTAAGTCGGGTTTATAATTCACCCCTCCACTTT.

The chain carries TRBV10-3 and TRBJ2-6; 8 bases are a match to TRBD2. Germline V gene lookup returns CDR1 ENHRY and CDR2 SYGVKD. CDR3 length: 14 residues. CDR3 loop: CASGRGPGANVLTF. Written as DNA, the CDR3 is TGTGCATCCGGGAGGGGTCCTGGGGCCAACGTCCTGACTTTC.